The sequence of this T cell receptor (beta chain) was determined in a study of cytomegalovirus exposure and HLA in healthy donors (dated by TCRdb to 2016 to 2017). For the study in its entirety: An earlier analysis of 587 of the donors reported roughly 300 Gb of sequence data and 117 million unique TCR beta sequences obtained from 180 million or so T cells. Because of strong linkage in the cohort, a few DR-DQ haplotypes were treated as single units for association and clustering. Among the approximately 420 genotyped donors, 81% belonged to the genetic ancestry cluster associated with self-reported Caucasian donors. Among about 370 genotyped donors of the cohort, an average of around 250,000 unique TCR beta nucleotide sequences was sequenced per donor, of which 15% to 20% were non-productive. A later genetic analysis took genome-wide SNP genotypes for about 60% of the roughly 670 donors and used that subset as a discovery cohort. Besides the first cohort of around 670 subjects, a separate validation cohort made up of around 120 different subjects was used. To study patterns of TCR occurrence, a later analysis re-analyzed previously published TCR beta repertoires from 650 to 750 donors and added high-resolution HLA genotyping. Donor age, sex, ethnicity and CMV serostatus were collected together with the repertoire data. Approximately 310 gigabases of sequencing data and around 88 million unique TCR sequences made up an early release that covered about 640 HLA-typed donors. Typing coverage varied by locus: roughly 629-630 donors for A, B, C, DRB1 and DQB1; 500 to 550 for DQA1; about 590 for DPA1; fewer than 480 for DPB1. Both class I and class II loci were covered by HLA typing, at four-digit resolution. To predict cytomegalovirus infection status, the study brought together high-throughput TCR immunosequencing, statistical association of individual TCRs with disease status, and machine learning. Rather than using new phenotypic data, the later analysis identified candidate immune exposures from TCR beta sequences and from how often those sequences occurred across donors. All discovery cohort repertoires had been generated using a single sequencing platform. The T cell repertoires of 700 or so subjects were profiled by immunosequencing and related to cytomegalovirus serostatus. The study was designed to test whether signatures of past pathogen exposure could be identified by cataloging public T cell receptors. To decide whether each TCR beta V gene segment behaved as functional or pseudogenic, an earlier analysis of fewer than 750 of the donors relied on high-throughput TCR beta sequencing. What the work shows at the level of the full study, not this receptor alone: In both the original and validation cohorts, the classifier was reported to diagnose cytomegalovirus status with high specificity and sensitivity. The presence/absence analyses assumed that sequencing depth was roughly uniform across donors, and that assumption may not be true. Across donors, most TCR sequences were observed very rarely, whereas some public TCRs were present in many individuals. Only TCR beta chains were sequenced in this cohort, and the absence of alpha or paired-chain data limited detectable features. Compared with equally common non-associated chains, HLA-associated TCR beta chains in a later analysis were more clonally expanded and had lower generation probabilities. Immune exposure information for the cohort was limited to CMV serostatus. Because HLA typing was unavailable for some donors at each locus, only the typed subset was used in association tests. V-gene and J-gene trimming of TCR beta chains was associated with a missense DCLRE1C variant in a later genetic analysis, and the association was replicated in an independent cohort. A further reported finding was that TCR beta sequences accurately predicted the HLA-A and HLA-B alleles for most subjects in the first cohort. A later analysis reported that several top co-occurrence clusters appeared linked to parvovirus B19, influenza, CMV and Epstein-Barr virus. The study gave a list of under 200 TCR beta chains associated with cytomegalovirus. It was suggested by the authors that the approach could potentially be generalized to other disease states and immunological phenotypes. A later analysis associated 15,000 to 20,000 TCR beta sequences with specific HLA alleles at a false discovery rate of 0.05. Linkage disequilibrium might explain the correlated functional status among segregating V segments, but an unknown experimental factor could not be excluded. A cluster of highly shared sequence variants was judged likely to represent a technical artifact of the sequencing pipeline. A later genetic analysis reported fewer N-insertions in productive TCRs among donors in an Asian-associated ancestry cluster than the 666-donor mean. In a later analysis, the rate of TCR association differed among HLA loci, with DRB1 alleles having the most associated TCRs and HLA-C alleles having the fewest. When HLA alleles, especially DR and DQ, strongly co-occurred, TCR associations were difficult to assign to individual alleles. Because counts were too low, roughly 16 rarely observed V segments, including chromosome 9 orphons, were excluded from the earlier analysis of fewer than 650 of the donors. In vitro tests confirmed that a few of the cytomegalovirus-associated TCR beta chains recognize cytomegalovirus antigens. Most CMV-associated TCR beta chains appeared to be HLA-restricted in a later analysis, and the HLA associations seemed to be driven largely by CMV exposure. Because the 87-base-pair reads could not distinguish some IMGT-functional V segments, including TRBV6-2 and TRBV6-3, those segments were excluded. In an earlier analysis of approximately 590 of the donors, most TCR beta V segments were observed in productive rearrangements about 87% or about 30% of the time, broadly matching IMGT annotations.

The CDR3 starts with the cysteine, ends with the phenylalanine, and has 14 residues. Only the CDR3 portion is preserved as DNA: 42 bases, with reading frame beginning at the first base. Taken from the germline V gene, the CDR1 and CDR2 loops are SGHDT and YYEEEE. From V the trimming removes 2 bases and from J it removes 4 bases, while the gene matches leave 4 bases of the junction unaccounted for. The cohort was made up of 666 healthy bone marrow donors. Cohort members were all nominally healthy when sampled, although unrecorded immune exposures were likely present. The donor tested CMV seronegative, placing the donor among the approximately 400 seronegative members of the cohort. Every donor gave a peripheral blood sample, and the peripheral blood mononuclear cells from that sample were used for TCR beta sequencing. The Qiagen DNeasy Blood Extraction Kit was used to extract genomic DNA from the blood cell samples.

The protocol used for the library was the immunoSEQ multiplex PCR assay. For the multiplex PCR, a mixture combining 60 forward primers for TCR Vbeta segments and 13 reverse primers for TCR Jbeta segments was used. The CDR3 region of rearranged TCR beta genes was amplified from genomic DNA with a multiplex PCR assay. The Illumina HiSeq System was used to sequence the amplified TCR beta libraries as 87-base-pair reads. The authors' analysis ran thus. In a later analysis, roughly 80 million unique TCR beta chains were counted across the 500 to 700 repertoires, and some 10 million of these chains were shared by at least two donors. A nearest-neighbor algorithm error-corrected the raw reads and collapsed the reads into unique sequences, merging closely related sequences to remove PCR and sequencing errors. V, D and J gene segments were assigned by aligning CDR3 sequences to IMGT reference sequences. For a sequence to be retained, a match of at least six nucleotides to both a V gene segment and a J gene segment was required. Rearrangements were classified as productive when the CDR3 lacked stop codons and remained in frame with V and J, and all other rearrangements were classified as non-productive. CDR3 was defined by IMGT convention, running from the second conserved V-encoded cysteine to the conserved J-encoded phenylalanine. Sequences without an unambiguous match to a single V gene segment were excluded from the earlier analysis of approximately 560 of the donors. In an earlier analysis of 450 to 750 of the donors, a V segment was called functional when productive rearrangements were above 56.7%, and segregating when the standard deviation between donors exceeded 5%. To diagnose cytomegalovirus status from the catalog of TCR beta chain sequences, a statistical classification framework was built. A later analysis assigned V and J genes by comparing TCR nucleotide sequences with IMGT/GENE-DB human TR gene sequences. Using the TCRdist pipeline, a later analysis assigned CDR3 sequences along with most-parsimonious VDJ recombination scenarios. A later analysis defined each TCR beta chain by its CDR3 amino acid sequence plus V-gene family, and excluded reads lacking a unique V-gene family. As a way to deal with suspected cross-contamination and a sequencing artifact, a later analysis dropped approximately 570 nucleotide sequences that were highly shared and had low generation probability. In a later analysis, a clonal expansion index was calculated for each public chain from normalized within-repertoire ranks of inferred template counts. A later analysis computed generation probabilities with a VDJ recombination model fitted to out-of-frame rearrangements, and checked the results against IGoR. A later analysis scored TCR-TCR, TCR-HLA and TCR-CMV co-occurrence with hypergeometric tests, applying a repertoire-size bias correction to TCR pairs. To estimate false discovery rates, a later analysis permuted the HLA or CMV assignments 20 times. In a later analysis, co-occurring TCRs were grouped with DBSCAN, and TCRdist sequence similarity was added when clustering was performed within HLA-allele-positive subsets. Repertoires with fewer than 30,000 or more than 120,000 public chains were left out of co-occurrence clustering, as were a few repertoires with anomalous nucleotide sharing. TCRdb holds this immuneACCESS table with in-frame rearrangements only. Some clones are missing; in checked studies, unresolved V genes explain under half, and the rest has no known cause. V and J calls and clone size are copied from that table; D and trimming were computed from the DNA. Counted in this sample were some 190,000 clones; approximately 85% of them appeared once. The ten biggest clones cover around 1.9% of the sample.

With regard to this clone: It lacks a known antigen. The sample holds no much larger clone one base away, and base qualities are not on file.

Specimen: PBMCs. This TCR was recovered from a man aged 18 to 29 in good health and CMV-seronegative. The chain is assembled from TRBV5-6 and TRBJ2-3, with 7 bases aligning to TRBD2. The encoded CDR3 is CASSFGLEPDTQYF. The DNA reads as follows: TGTGCCAGCAGCTTCGGACTAGAACCAGATACGCAGTATTTT.